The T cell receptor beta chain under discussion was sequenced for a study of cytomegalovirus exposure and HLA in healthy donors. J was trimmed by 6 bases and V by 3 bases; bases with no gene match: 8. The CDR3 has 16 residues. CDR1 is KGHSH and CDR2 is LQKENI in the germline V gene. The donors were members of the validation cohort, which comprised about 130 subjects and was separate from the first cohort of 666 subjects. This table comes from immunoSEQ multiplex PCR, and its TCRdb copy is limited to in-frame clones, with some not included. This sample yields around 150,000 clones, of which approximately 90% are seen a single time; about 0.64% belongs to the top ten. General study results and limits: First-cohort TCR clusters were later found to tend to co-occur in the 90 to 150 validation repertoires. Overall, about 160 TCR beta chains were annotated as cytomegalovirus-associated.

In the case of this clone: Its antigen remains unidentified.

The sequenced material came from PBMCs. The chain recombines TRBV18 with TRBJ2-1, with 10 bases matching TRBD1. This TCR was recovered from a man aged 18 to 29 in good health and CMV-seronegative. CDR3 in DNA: TGTGCCAGCTCACCTCAAGACAGGGGGCTAGGCAATGAGCAGTTCTTC. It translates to CASSPQDRGLGNEQFF.